This T cell receptor (beta chain) stems from a study of cytomegalovirus exposure and HLA in healthy donors. Study findings and constraints: Later on, a genetic analysis was performed. It linked a missense variant in DCLRE1C with V- and J-gene trimming of TCR beta.

The PCR was carried out with 60 Vbeta primers and 13 Jbeta primers. Generated by immunoSEQ multiplex PCR, the TCRdb table keeps only in-frame clones and is missing some. The sample yields approximately 220,000 clones, over 70% seen once. The V end was cut by 2 bases, the J end by 3 bases, with 17 bases between. This CDR3 is 16 amino acids long. Germline CDR1 reads MNHNS; CDR2 reads SASEGT. As to this clone: Its antigen is unidentified.

The V and J genes are TRBV6-1 and TRBJ2-7, with D possibly being TRBD1 (5 bases). This TCR came from a boy under 10 years old in good health and CMV-seronegative. Sample: PBMCs. In DNA, the CDR3 is TGTGCCAGCAGTGAAAGTTCGGACACGTCTTTCTACGAGCAGTACTTC. This encodes CASSESSDTSFYEQYF.